Below, 14 T cell receptor beta chains from the same sample are listed, as sequenced in a study of patients and donors after allogeneic stem cell transplantation. TCRdb ran MiXCR on the RT-PCR reads and lists one entry per CDR3 protein. Of 20,000 or so distinct CDR3 sequences in the sample, 4.9% were seen once. The sample comprised blood, either unsorted or a sorted T cell fraction (not recorded which). The receptors were gathered from a human donor who was either an allogeneic HSCT recipient or a stem cell or donor lymphocyte infusion donor (not recorded which). It is not recorded whose cells these are; they may come from a transplant donor.

In its sample, this clonotype was seen many times. This chain joins TRBV3-1 and TRBJ2-3; the match to TRBD2 covers 8 bases. CDR1 LGHDT and CDR2 YNNKEL come from the germline V gene (reference sequence). V was pared by 0 bases and J by 2 bases, with 4 bases of the junction left unmatched. This CDR3 is 16 amino acids long. Here the CDR3 reads CASSQELAEITDTQYF. The CDR3 DNA reads TGTGCCAGCAGCCAAGAACTAGCGGAGATCACAGATACGCAGTATTTT.

Ten or more counts support this clonotype. The V and J genes are TRBV28 and TRBJ1-5; a possible D gene is TRBD1 (6 bases). CDR1 MDHEN and CDR2 SYDVKM come from the germline V gene. CDR3 length: 14 residues. V lost 7 bases and J 3 bases, leaving 13 bases between the germline ends. CDR3 sequence (DNA): TGTGCCAGCACCTGGGGGCTACCCAATCAGCCCCAGCATTTT. It codes for CASTWGLPNQPQHF.

This clonotype has more than one count but fewer than ten. This chain links TRBV21-1 with TRBJ1-1. TRBV21-1 is deemed a pseudogene. The CDR3 runs 14 residues. In nucleotides, the CDR3 is TGTGCCAGCAGCAAAGTAGGGCAGAACACTGAAGCTTTCTTT. Its translation: CASSKVGQNTEAFF.

This clonotype was detected many times. The rearrangement joins TRBV19 to TRBJ2-3; either TRBD1 or TRBD2 may fit D (6 bases each). This CDR3 is built from 15 residues. CDR1 and CDR2 (germline): LNHDA, SQIVND (reference sequence). V lost 3 bases and J lost 6, with 16 bases in between. CDR3 sequence: CASSMAARGGDTQYF. The DNA for the CDR3 is TGTGCCAGTAGTATGGCGGCCAGGGGAGGCGATACGCAGTATTTT.

The table lists this clonotype with a few counts. V gene TRBV21-1 combines with J gene TRBJ1-1; the table's TRBD1 call for D was not verified on the DNA. TRBV21-1 is reported as a pseudogene. The CDR3 covers 19 residues. Here the CDR3 reads CASSKVFFDRGVENTEAFF. DNA of the CDR3: TGTGCCAGCAGCAAAGTATTCTTTGACAGGGGGGTTGAGAACACTGAAGCTTTCTTT.

This clonotype ranks as medium-sized (0.01 to 0.1%). The genes are TRBV24-1 and TRBJ2-3, with 8 bases aligning to TRBD2. This CDR3 region has 17 residues. With 3 bases clipped from V and 6 bases from J, the junction kept 13 bases outside the gene matches. CDR1 KGHDR and CDR2 SFDVKD come from the germline V gene. The CDR3 is CATSDLARSGTRDTQYF. CDR3 nucleotides: TGTGCCACCAGTGATCTCGCCCGGTCCGGGACTAGGGATACGCAGTATTTT.

This clonotype is medium-sized in the sample. The chain carries TRBV5-1 and TRBJ2-1; 15 bases map to TRBD2. V gave up 3 bases and J gave up 5 bases; unmatched junction bases: 3. The CDR3 has 16 residues. Per the germline V gene, CDR1 is SGHRS and CDR2 is YFSETQ. The CDR3 coding sequence is TGCGCCAGCAGCTCAGGACTAGCGGGGGGGAACAATGAGCAGTTCTTC. This sequence encodes CASSSGLAGGNNEQFF.

The sample holds many counts of this clonotype. The DNA for the CDR3 is TGCGCCAGCAGCTTGGACGGACAAAACTATGGCTACACCTTC. It yields the protein CASSLDGQNYGYTF. The chain has TRBV5-1 and TRBJ1-2, with a possible D match to TRBD1 (5 bases). CDR3 size: 14 residues. Germline CDR1 SGHRS, CDR2 YFSETQ. V was shortened by 0 bases and J by 2 bases, with 8 bases between the two germline ends.

This clonotype has at least ten counts. The chain has TRBV28 and TRBJ2-3; the match to TRBD2 covers 8 bases. The CDR3 sequence is 16 residues long. Germline V gives CDR1 MDHEN, CDR2 SYDVKM. V lost 5 bases and J lost 0; bases outside the gene matches: 7. The CDR3 DNA follows: TGTGCCAGCAGTCCGGAGACTAGCGCTAGCACAGATACGCAGTATTTT. It yields the protein CASSPETSASTDTQYF.

This clonotype was found many times. The gene calls are TRBV4-2 and TRBJ2-5; TRBD2 matches 10 bases. There are 14 residues in the CDR3. Germline V gene sequence: CDR1 LGHNA, CDR2 YNFKEQ. J was trimmed by 5 bases and V by 3 bases; bases with no gene match: 3. In nucleotides, the CDR3 is TGTGCCAGCAGCCAGCCTAGCGGGAGTGAGACCCAGTACTTC. This sequence encodes CASSQPSGSETQYF.

This clonotype was observed many times. This chain connects TRBV7-9 to TRBJ1-1; D unclear. Per germline, CDR1 SEHNR and CDR2 FQNEAQ (reference sequence). With 5 bases removed from V and 7 bases from J, the gap between germline ends came to 14 bases. CDR3 size: 13 residues. CDR3 coding DNA: TGTGCCAGCAGCCTCGGCGGCTGGGATGAAGCTTTCTTT. Protein: CASSLGGWDEAFF. Drawing the rest from reference TRBV7-9 and TRBJ1-1, the complete variable domain is DTGVSQNPRHKITKRGQNVTFRCDPISEHNRLYWYRQTLGQGPEFLTYFQNEAQLEKSRLLSDRFSAERPKGSFSTLEIQRTEQGDSAMYLCASSLGGWDEAFFGQGTRLTVV.

The V gene is TRBV27, the J gene TRBJ2-7, with 7 bases lining up with TRBD1. This CDR3 region has 13 residues. CDR1 MNHEY and CDR2 SMNVEV come from the germline V gene (reference sequence). Germline trimming cut 6 bases from V and 5 bases from J; bases unmatched to any gene: 7. CDR3 protein: CASRRGGSHEQYF. The CDR3 nucleotides read TGTGCCAGCAGGAGAGGGGGCTCGCACGAGCAGTACTTC.

This clonotype was seen repeatedly, ten times or more. This rearrangement joins TRBV7-9 to TRBJ1-3; D remains ambiguous. CDR1 is SEHNR and CDR2 is FQNEAQ in the germline V gene (reference sequence). The CDR3 length is 14 residues. The V and J ends lost 2 bases and 0 bases respectively, with 5 bases between them. The DNA for the CDR3 is TGTGCCAGCAGCTTACAAGACTCTGGAAACACCATATATTTT. Amino acid sequence: CASSLQDSGNTIYF.

This clonotype was recorded only once. V and J are TRBV10-3 and TRBJ2-1; D not certain. With 2 bases removed from V and 7 bases from J, the gap between germline ends came to 9 bases. CDR3 size: 13 residues. Per germline, CDR1 ENHRY and CDR2 SYGVKD. CDR3 nucleotides: TGTGCCATCAGTGAGGGTGTGATAAATGAGCAGTTCTTC. Its translation is CAISEGVINEQFF.